These 22 T cell receptor beta chains were all obtained from the same sample, sequenced in a study of CD8+ T cells in alopecia areata. RNA was extracted and reverse transcribed into cDNA as the sequencing template. TCRdb's copy holds only in-frame clones and misses some; the assay was immunoSEQ multiplex PCR. The sample carries fewer than 200,000 clones, 50% to 70% recorded once. The sample here was CD4+ T cells sorted from blood, taken at week 0. The receptors shown here come from a human donor with alopecia areata.

This rearrangement joins TRBV7-3 to TRBJ2-5; possibly TRBD1 or TRBD2 for D (6 bases each). The CDR3 has 13 amino acids. In germline, CDR1 is SGHTA, CDR2 FQGTGA. V gave up 4 bases and J gave up 4 bases, with 10 bases separating them. The CDR3 DNA follows: TGTGCCAGCAGCTACGGGGGCGGAGAGACCCAGTACTTC. Translation: CASSYGGGETQYF.

This clone was picked up one time. The rearrangement uses TRBV29-1 and TRBJ2-2; a weak D match, TRBD1 (6 bases). With 4 bases removed from V and 6 bases from J, the gap between germline ends came to 9 bases. Germline CDR1 SQVTM, CDR2 ANQGSEA. The CDR3 is 12 residues long. CDR3 amino acids: CSVVGGPGELFF. In DNA, the CDR3 is TGCAGCGTTGTAGGGGGACCCGGGGAGCTGTTTTTT.

The chain links TRBV19 to TRBJ1-6; a weak D match, TRBD1 (5 bases). Germline V lookup: CDR1 LNHDA, CDR2 SQIVND (reference sequence). Trimming cost V 3 bases and J 6 bases, with 15 bases left between them. The CDR3 length is 16 residues. This CDR3 is CASSMPGVGGNSPLHF. As DNA, the CDR3 is TGTGCCAGTAGTATGCCGGGGGTCGGAGGTAATTCACCCCTCCACTTT.

The rearrangement links TRBV30 to TRBJ1-5; 9 bases fit TRBD1. Per germline, CDR1 GTSNPN and CDR2 SVGIG (reference sequence). After removal of 2 bases from V and 3 bases from J, the junction contained 2 bases not matched to a gene. This CDR3 has 14 residues. CDR3 in amino acids: CAWSRDRDNQPQHF. The DNA of the CDR3 is TGTGCCTGGAGTAGGGACAGGGACAATCAGCCCCAGCATTTT.

The V and J genes are TRBV7-9 and TRBJ2-7; 9 positions agree with TRBD1. CDR3 length: 14 residues. CDR1 and CDR2 from the germline V gene are SEHNR and FQNEAQ (reference sequence). J was trimmed by 6 bases and V by 2 bases; bases with no gene match: 5. CDR3 DNA sequence: TGTGCCAGCAGCTTACTCGGACAGGGGCGCGAGCAGTACTTC. This encodes CASSLLGQGREQYF.

V gene TRBV7-8 combines with J gene TRBJ2-7, with 9 positions matching TRBD1. The better agreement between TRBJ2-1 and the DNA end casts doubt on the J call. The CDR3 sequence is 16 residues long. The germline V gene has CDR1 SGHVS and CDR2 FQNEAQ. CDR3 sequence: CASSPSRDRVKDEQFF. DNA for the CDR3: TGTGCCAGCAGCCCGAGCCGGGACAGGGTCAAGGATGAGCAGTTCTTC.

The rearrangement uses TRBV9 and TRBJ1-4; 8 bases agree with TRBD1. The CDR3 covers 15 residues. Unmatched junction bases numbered 3, after V lost 0 bases and J lost 5 bases. Germline lookup yields CDR1 SGDLS and CDR2 YYNGEE. The CDR3 here is CASSVDGTGNEKLFF. For the CDR3, the DNA is TGTGCCAGCAGCGTAGATGGGACAGGAAATGAAAAACTGTTTTTT.

This clone was observed a few times. V usage is TRBV9 and J usage is TRBJ2-5; D might be TRBD1 or TRBD2, each matching 5 bases. V shed 0 bases and J shed 4 bases, with 13 bases lying between them. CDR3 size: 15 residues. CDR1 and CDR2 from the germline V gene are SGDLS and YYNGEE. As DNA, the CDR3 is TGTGCCAGCAGCGTAGATTTGGGGGTATCAGAGACCCAGTACTTC. Its protein is CASSVDLGVSETQYF.

The chain joins TRBV6-6 to TRBJ2-1, with no clear D. Germline CDR1 is MNHNY and CDR2 is SVGAGI (reference sequence). The V end lost 9 bases, the J end lost 3 bases, and 9 bases lay between the germline ends. This CDR3 contains 12 residues. The CDR3 sequence: CASWAGYNEQFF. The CDR3 DNA is TGTGCCAGTTGGGCCGGCTACAATGAGCAGTTCTTC.

The chain has TRBV4-2 and TRBJ1-2; D perhaps matches TRBD1 (6 bases). CDR1 is LGHNA and CDR2 is YNFKEQ in the germline V gene. V was pared by 2 bases and J by 1 base, with 11 bases between. This CDR3 is built from 15 residues. The CDR3 is CASSQTGGGNYGYTF. Written as DNA, the CDR3 is TGTGCCAGCAGCCAAACGGGGGGCGGTAACTATGGCTACACCTTC.

The sample holds a few counts of this clone. The chain couples TRBV30 to TRBJ1-1; TRBD1 matches at 9 bases. The CDR3 sequence is 12 residues long. Looked up from germline, CDR1 is GTSNPN and CDR2 is SVGIG (reference sequence). The V gene end was trimmed by 3 bases and the J gene end by 6 bases; junction bases not matched to a gene: 2. The DNA for the CDR3 is TGTGCCTGGAGCCGGGACAGGGCTGAAGCTTTCTTT. Amino acid sequence: CAWSRDRAEAFF.

The genes are TRBV5-6 and TRBJ2-2, with D possibly TRBD2 on 5 matching bases. V was trimmed by 10 bases and J by 5 bases, leaving 12 bases between them. The CDR3 is made up of 12 amino acids. Germline-derived CDR1 and CDR2 are SGHDT and YYEEEE. This chain's CDR3 is CAAGGLTGELFF. CDR3 coding DNA: TGTGCCGCCGGAGGTCTTACCGGGGAGCTGTTTTTT.

V is TRBV2 and J is TRBJ2-3; D gene uncertain. The germline V and J ends were trimmed by 6 bases and 4 bases, with 14 bases remaining between them. Germline lookup yields CDR1 SNHLY and CDR2 FYNNEI. The CDR3 extends over 14 amino acids. The CDR3 bases are TGTGCCAGCAGGAATGGTCTACGGGCAGATACGCAGTATTTT. Its protein is CASRNGLRADTQYF.

The V call is TRBV30, the J call TRBJ2-7; possibly TRBD1 or TRBD2 for D (5 bases each). Germline V gene sequence: CDR1 GTSNPN, CDR2 SVGIG (reference sequence). The CDR3 contains 12 residues. The V and J ends lost 5 bases and 4 bases respectively, with 12 bases between them. The CDR3 loop is CAWGGATYEQYF. The CDR3, as DNA: TGTGCCTGGGGGGGTGCCACTTACGAGCAGTACTTC. Drawing the rest from reference TRBV30 and TRBJ2-7, the complete variable domain is SQTIHQWPATLVQPVGSPLSLECTVEGTSNPNLYWYRQAAGRGLQLLFYSVGIGQISSEVPQNLSASRPQDRQFILSSKKLLLSDSGFYLCAWGGATYEQYFGPGTRLTVT.

The chain couples TRBV19 to TRBJ2-2, with D tentatively TRBD2 (5 bases). The CDR3 is 13 amino acids. The V and J ends lost 5 bases and 4 bases respectively, with 8 bases between them. CDR1 is LNHDA and CDR2 is SQIVND in the germline V gene (reference sequence). The CDR3 loop is CASSEGFTGELFF. DNA for the CDR3: TGTGCCAGTAGTGAGGGTTTCACCGGGGAGCTGTTTTTT.

The V and J genes are TRBV18 and TRBJ2-3, with D possibly TRBD2 on 6 matching bases. Germline V CDR1 and CDR2: KGHSH, LQKENI. The CDR3 runs 16 residues. Trimming cost V 2 bases and J 1 base, with 13 bases left between them. The CDR3: CASSPSRAGRTDTQYF. The CDR3 nucleotides read TGTGCCAGCTCACCAAGTAGGGCGGGGCGCACAGATACGCAGTATTTT.

CDR3 loop: CASSLGDRFRNEQFF. The CDR3 nucleotides read TGTGCCAGCAGCTTAGGGGACAGGTTCCGCAATGAGCAGTTCTTC. The chain combines TRBV11-3 with TRBJ2-1, with 8 bases matching TRBD1. Germline V gene lookup returns CDR1 SGHNT and CDR2 YENEEA. CDR3 length: 15 residues. Trimming took 1 base from V and 6 from J; bases not matched to a gene: 5.

The CDR3 sequence: CASRTGHAKNIQYF. CDR3 nucleotides: TGTGCCAGCAGAACCGGACATGCCAAAAACATTCAGTACTTC. This chain joins TRBV6-1 and TRBJ2-4; TRBD1 is a possible D gene (5 bases). The CDR3 extends over 14 amino acids. Trimming removed 6 bases at V and 1 base at J, with 10 bases between. CDR1 is MNHNS, CDR2 SASEGT, per germline.

The rearrangement links TRBV5-1 to TRBJ1-3; D might be TRBD1 (6 bases). The germline gives CDR1 SGHRS, CDR2 YFSETQ. The CDR3 runs 17 residues. V shed 0 bases and J shed 0 bases, with 13 bases lying between them. The CDR3 DNA reads as TGCGCCAGCAGCTTGGGGGGGACACCGAGCTCTGGAAACACCATATATTTT. It translates to CASSLGGTPSSGNTIYF.

The chain has TRBV29-1 and TRBJ2-4; TRBD1 agrees at 9 bases. J lost 5 bases, V lost 1 base, and 6 bases had no gene match. Germline V lookup: CDR1 SQVTM, CDR2 ANQGSEA. This CDR3 has 15 residues. The CDR3 loop is CSVEGGQGGENIQYF. The CDR3 nucleotides read TGCAGCGTTGAAGGGGGACAGGGAGGGGAAAACATTCAGTACTTC. Full variable domain (rest looked up from reference TRBV29-1 and TRBJ2-4): SAVISQKPSRDICQRGTSLTIQCQVDSQVTMMFWYRQQPGQSLTLIATANQGSEATYESGFVIDKFPISRPNLTFSTLTVSNMSPEDSSIYLCSVEGGQGGENIQYFGAGTRLSVL.

A note on this clone: Different DNA sequences within this sample yield the same CDR3. This rearrangement joins TRBV30 to TRBJ2-7; D remains unclear. The CDR3 consists of 11 residues. Trimming removed 0 bases at V and 4 bases at J, with 4 bases between. Germline V gene sequence: CDR1 GTSNPN, CDR2 SVGIG (reference sequence). The CDR3 bases are TGTGCCTGGAGTGTACTTTACGAGCAGTACTTC. Its protein is CAWSVLYEQYF. The full variable domain, rest sourced from reference TRBV30 and TRBJ2-7, is SQTIHQWPATLVQPVGSPLSLECTVEGTSNPNLYWYRQAAGRGLQLLFYSVGIGQISSEVPQNLSASRPQDRQFILSSKKLLLSDSGFYLCAWSVLYEQYFGPGTRLTVT.

The J gene is TRBJ1-1, the V gene TRBV25-1, with 9 positions matching TRBD1. The CDR3 spans 14 residues. V was clipped by 1 base and J by 8 bases; unmatched bases: 5. Germline V gene lookup returns CDR1 MGHDK and CDR2 SYGVNS. In nucleotides, the CDR3 is TGTGCCAGCAGTGAATTTCGGGACAGGGAGGAAGCTTTCTTT. It codes for CASSEFRDREEAFF.